Shown below are 27 T cell receptor beta chains from a single sample sequenced in a study of blood T cell repertoires in COVID-19 (dated by TCRdb to 2019 to 2021). The library was obtained by the immunoSEQ multiplex PCR assay. Not all clones reach the TCRdb copy of this immuneACCESS table, which keeps in-frame sequences only. Checked studies attribute under half of the gap to unresolved V genes and leave the rest unexplained. The sample includes 250,000 or so clones, with roughly 84% observed a single time. The ten biggest clones cover more than 1.5% of the sample. The sequenced sample consisted of peripheral blood. These receptors all stem from a middle-aged woman who had recovered from COVID-19.

This rearrangement joins TRBV2 to TRBJ2-3; a weak D match, TRBD2 (6 bases). Germline V gives CDR1 SNHLY, CDR2 FYNNEI. V gave up 5 bases and J gave up 2 bases, with 8 bases separating them. This CDR3 is built from 13 residues. This chain's CDR3 is CASSRRATDTQYF. The DNA of the CDR3 is TGTGCCAGCAGTCGGAGGGCCACAGATACGCAGTATTTT.

The J gene is TRBJ1-6, the V gene TRBV28; 9 nucleotides align to TRBD1. Germline lookup yields CDR1 MDHEN and CDR2 SYDVKM. J lost 6 bases, V lost 6 bases, and 6 bases had no gene match. The CDR3 has 15 amino acids. Here the CDR3 DNA reads TGTGCCAGCAGGTCACCGGGACAGGGTAATTCACCCCTCCACTTT. This gives the protein CASRSPGQGNSPLHF.

The J gene is TRBJ2-5, the V gene TRBV20-1; D is perhaps TRBD1 (5 bases). The germline V gene encodes CDR1 DFQATT and CDR2 SNEGSKA (reference sequence). V lost 3 bases and J lost 1, with 15 bases in between. This CDR3 comprises 15 residues. The CDR3 is CSASNRNPFQETQYF. DNA for the CDR3: TGCAGTGCTAGTAACAGGAACCCATTCCAAGAGACCCAGTACTTC.

This chain connects TRBV7-9 to TRBJ1-6; 9 bases line up with TRBD1. The CDR3 spans 15 residues. V was pared by 5 bases and J by 9 bases, with 8 bases of the junction left unmatched. Germline CDR1 reads SEHNR; CDR2 reads FQNEAQ (reference sequence). CDR3 protein: CASSPGQGVFSPLHF. In DNA form, the CDR3 reads TGTGCCAGCAGCCCGGGACAGGGAGTCTTTTCACCCCTCCACTTT.

The chain has TRBV7-8 and TRBJ2-1; D not resolved. CDR3 length: 15 amino acids. Trimming shortened V by 0 bases and J by 0 bases, and 6 bases separated the two germline ends. The V gene's germline CDR1 is SGHVS and CDR2 FQNEAQ. CDR3 in DNA: TGTGCCAGCAGCTTAGCGGTCTACTCCTACAATGAGCAGTTCTTC. Its protein is CASSLAVYSYNEQFF. The full variable domain, with the rest looked up from reference TRBV7-8 and TRBJ2-1, is GAGVSQSPRYKVAKRGQDVALRCDPISGHVSLFWYQQALGQGPEFLTYFQNEAQLDKSGLPSDRFFAERPEGSVSTLKIQRTQQEDSAVYLCASSLAVYSYNEQFFGPGTRLTVL.

V is TRBV5-1 and J is TRBJ2-1; maybe TRBD1 (5 bases). CDR3 length: 15 amino acids. Germline loops: CDR1 SGHRS, CDR2 YFSETQ. Trimming removed 4 bases from V and 8 bases from J, with 19 bases in between. CDR3 sequence (DNA): TGCGCCAGCAGCGCCCCAGGGAAAGGTGGATATGAGCAGTTCTTC. It yields the protein CASSAPGKGGYEQFF.

The chain uses TRBV18 and TRBJ2-7, with 7 positions matching TRBD2. Germline CDR1 KGHSH, CDR2 LQKENI. This CDR3 region has 16 residues. The ends lost 3 bases at V and 0 bases at J; junction bases unmatched: 8. CDR3 loop: CASSPPRGGNSYEQYF. CDR3 sequence (DNA): TGTGCCAGCTCACCCCCGAGGGGAGGGAACTCCTACGAGCAGTACTTC.

This chain joins TRBV30 and TRBJ2-6; 7 bases agree with TRBD2. This CDR3 spans 18 amino acids. The ends lost 2 bases at V and 0 bases at J; junction bases unmatched: 10. CDR1 and CDR2 from the germline V gene are GTSNPN and SVGIG (reference sequence). The CDR3 reads CAWSPGGSGLSGANVLTF. CDR3 DNA: TGTGCCTGGAGTCCCGGGGGGTCAGGGCTCTCTGGGGCCAACGTCCTGACTTTC.

V gene TRBV7-3 combines with J gene TRBJ2-2; a possible D gene is TRBD1 (6 bases). CDR1 SGHTA and CDR2 FQGTGA come from the germline V gene. V was pared by 6 bases and J by 2 bases, with 13 bases between. The CDR3 has 15 amino acids. The CDR3 region has the DNA TGTGCCAGCAGTACTGGACAGCCAAACACCGGGGAGCTGTTTTTT. Its protein is CASSTGQPNTGELFF.

The chain uses TRBV30 and TRBJ1-2; maybe TRBD1 (6 bases). Germline CDR1 reads GTSNPN; CDR2 reads SVGIG (reference sequence). V gave up 5 bases and J gave up 8 bases, with 21 bases separating them. The CDR3 is 14 amino acids. CDR3 nucleotide sequence: TGTGCCTGGCCTCCTTCCGGGACACACGTCGGCTACACCTTC. This codes for CAWPPSGTHVGYTF.

In this sample, this clone turned up once. The rearrangement joins TRBV6-2 or TRBV6-3 to TRBJ2-7; 12 nucleotides line up with TRBD2. This CDR3 region has 15 residues. Germline CDR1 reads MNHEY; CDR2 reads SVGEGT. J was trimmed by 2 bases and V by 4 bases; bases with no gene match: 3. CDR3 sequence reads: CASSFPSGGAYEQYF. In DNA form, the CDR3 reads TGTGCCAGCAGTTTTCCTAGCGGGGGGGCCTACGAGCAGTACTTC.

The rearrangement links TRBV20-1 to TRBJ2-7; tentative D call: TRBD2 (6 bases). The germline CDR1 and CDR2 sequences are DFQATT and SNEGSKA (reference sequence). V was shortened by 4 bases and J by 6 bases, with 10 bases between the two germline ends. The CDR3 has 11 amino acids. The CDR3 DNA follows: TGCAGTGCTAAACTAGCCGGCGAGCAGTACTTC. This sequence encodes CSAKLAGEQYF.

The chain joins TRBV28 to TRBJ1-3; tentatively, D is TRBD1 (6 bases). V shed 4 bases and J shed 3 bases, with 13 bases lying between them. The CDR3 is 15 amino acids. The germline CDR1 and CDR2 sequences are MDHEN and SYDVKM. CDR3 residues: CASSSTPGVGNTIYF. CDR3 coding DNA: TGTGCCAGCAGTTCAACACCAGGGGTTGGAAACACCATATATTTT.

This chain links TRBV9 with TRBJ1-6; TRBD1 aligns across 9 bases. Unmatched junction bases numbered 6, after V lost 4 bases and J lost 10 bases. Germline V gene sequence: CDR1 SGDLS, CDR2 YYNGEE. The CDR3 is 14 amino acids. CDR3 nucleotide sequence: TGTGCCAGCAGCAGCGGGACAGGGCTGTCACCCCTCCACTTT. This sequence encodes CASSSGTGLSPLHF.

The V call is TRBV4-1, the J call TRBJ2-3; the match to TRBD2 covers 10 bases. V gave up 2 bases and J gave up 5 bases; unmatched junction bases: 4. The CDR3 contains 15 residues. The germline V gene encodes CDR1 MGHRA and CDR2 YSYEKL. In nucleotides, the CDR3 is TGCGCCAGCAGCCAACCTAGCGGGGGCGGAGATACGCAGTATTTT. Protein product: CASSQPSGGGDTQYF.

The CDR3 nucleotides are TGCGCCAGCAGCTCGGGACAGGAGGTCGATGGCTACACCTTC. It translates to CASSSGQEVDGYTF. The V and J genes are TRBV5-1 and TRBJ1-2, with 8 positions matching TRBD1. Losses at the gene ends were 3 bases for V and 6 bases for J; bases not matched to a gene: 7. Germline values: CDR1 SGHRS, CDR2 YFSETQ. The CDR3 runs to 14 residues.

The chain is built from TRBV11-2 and TRBJ2-5; 13 bases map to TRBD2. V gave up 2 bases and J gave up 0 bases; unmatched junction bases: 6. The CDR3 is 18 amino acids. Germline CDR1 reads SGHAT; CDR2 reads FQNNGV. CDR3 protein: CASSLRLAGGPNQETQYF. In DNA form, the CDR3 reads TGTGCCAGCAGCTTAAGACTAGCGGGGGGCCCCAACCAAGAGACCCAGTACTTC.

This clone was found once. V and J are TRBV10-3 and TRBJ2-1; 10 nucleotides agree with TRBD1. The germline V gene encodes CDR1 ENHRY and CDR2 SYGVKD. After removal of 0 bases from V and 3 bases from J, the junction contained 8 bases not matched to a gene. This CDR3 is built from 18 residues. The CDR3 nucleotides read TGTGCCATCAGTGAGTCCGCTCCGGGACAGGGGCACTACAATGAGCAGTTCTTC. This translates into CAISESAPGQGHYNEQFF.

The rearrangement joins TRBV2 to TRBJ2-1; D gene uncertain. The CDR3 totals 11 residues. In germline, CDR1 is SNHLY, CDR2 FYNNEI. The V end was cut by 10 bases, the J end by 6 bases, with 10 bases between. CDR3 DNA: TGTGCCACCCCTTCGGGCAATGAGCAGTTCTTC. It yields the protein CATPSGNEQFF.

V usage is TRBV2 and J usage is TRBJ2-5, with D possibly being TRBD2 (5 bases). Germline loops: CDR1 SNHLY, CDR2 FYNNEI. This CDR3 region has 14 residues. Trimming left V 5 bases short and J 5 bases short, with 15 bases between. CDR3 residues: CASSYSGPGETQYF. CDR3 coding DNA: TGTGCCAGCAGTTACTCCGGCCCGGGGGAGACCCAGTACTTC.

This chain joins TRBV4-1 and TRBJ2-4, with 10 bases fitting TRBD1. CDR3 length equals 13 residues. The germline V gene encodes CDR1 MGHRA and CDR2 YSYEKL. Trimming cost V 5 bases and J 7 bases; bases outside gene matches: 2. CDR3: CASSTGQGNIQYF. CDR3 in DNA: TGCGCCAGCAGCACGGGACAGGGGAACATTCAGTACTTC.

The rearrangement joins TRBV19 to TRBJ1-4; D not certain. Trimming removed 9 bases from V and 2 bases from J, with 10 bases in between. CDR1 LNHDA and CDR2 SQIVND come from the germline V gene (reference sequence). The CDR3 totals 13 residues. CDR3 in DNA: TGTGCCAGCCTAAAAAAGACTAATGAAAAACTGTTTTTT. The encoded protein is CASLKKTNEKLFF.

V gene TRBV27 combines with J gene TRBJ1-4; tentative D call: TRBD1 (6 bases). The CDR3 length is 14 residues. The V gene lost 6 bases and the J gene lost 4 bases, with 12 bases spanning the gap. CDR1 is MNHEY and CDR2 is SMNVEV in the germline V gene (reference sequence). This CDR3 reads CASRLAGDNEKLFF. CDR3 DNA: TGTGCCAGCAGGCTAGCAGGGGATAATGAAAAACTGTTTTTT. Using reference TRBV27 and TRBJ1-4 for the parts outside the CDR3, the full variable domain is EAQVTQNPRYLITVTGKKLTVTCSQNMNHEYMSWYRQDPGLGLRQIYYSMNVEVTDKGDVPEGYKVSRKEKRNFPLILESPSPNQTSLYFCASRLAGDNEKLFFGSGTQLSVL.

The chain joins TRBV10-3 to TRBJ1-5, with D hard to call. The CDR3 contains 13 residues. Germline V gene data show CDR1 as ENHRY and CDR2 as SYGVKD. The germline V and J ends were trimmed by 3 bases and 5 bases, with 8 bases remaining between them. This CDR3 is CAISDSEDQPQHF. The CDR3 nucleotides read TGTGCCATCAGTGACTCTGAGGATCAGCCCCAGCATTTT.

This sequence joins TRBV7-6 and TRBJ1-1; TRBD1 matches at 9 bases. Germline CDR1 is SGHVS and CDR2 is FNYEAQ. The V and J ends lost 2 bases and 2 bases, in that order; junction bases with no gene match: 3. The CDR3 contains 15 residues. Written as DNA, the CDR3 is TGTGCCAGCAGCTTAATGGGACAGGGAAACACTGAAGCTTTCTTT. It specifies CASSLMGQGNTEAFF.

CDR3 coding DNA: TGTGCCAGTACCGGGGGTACGGAAAAACTGTTTTTT. It codes for CASTGGTEKLFF. The V gene is TRBV19, the J gene TRBJ1-4; possible D gene TRBD1, 5 bases. This CDR3 has 12 amino acids. CDR1 is LNHDA, CDR2 SQIVND, per germline (reference sequence). Trimming took off 7 bases at V and 8 bases at J, with 11 bases between the two ends.

This sequence joins TRBV28 and TRBJ1-3; 7 bases agree with TRBD1. The CDR3 consists of 17 residues. Germline V gene lookup returns CDR1 MDHEN and CDR2 SYDVKM. With V trimmed by 4 bases and J by 4 bases, 13 bases remained unmatched. CDR3 protein: CASSSSTTGVRGNTIYF. CDR3 coding DNA: TGTGCCAGCAGTTCCTCCACCACAGGGGTGAGAGGAAACACCATATATTTT.